The 19 T cell receptor beta chains in this list originate from one sample, sequenced in a study of blood T cell repertoires in COVID-19 (dated by TCRdb to about 2020). Receptor amplification or capture employed the immunoSEQ multiplex PCR assay. TCRdb re-hosts the immuneACCESS table, in-frame sequences only. Its copies lack some clones; in the studies checked, an unresolved V gene accounts for under half of them, and the cause for the rest is not known. The sample yields around 210,000 clones; 88% were counted once. Clones ranked in the top ten supply around 1.4% of the sample. The sample taken for sequencing was peripheral blood. All receptors come from a man aged 18 to 29 with active or convalescent COVID-19.

The genes are TRBV4-1 and TRBJ2-1, with TRBD2 identical over 16 bases. The CDR3 is made up of 19 amino acids. Germline V CDR1 and CDR2: MGHRA, YSYEKL. V dropped 3 bases and J dropped 6; count of bases not matched to a gene: 11. CDR3 nucleotides: TGCGCCAGCAGCCACCCGGGACTAGCGGGAGGGCCTGGGTTCAATGAGCAGTTCTTC. It encodes CASSHPGLAGGPGFNEQFF.

V is TRBV30 and J is TRBJ2-5, with a weak D call TRBD1 (6 bases). This CDR3 is 14 amino acids long. Trimming shortened V by 3 bases and J by 0 bases, and 11 bases separated the two germline ends. Germline lookup yields CDR1 GTSNPN and CDR2 SVGIG (reference sequence). CDR3 sequence: CAWRGDRYQETQYF. In DNA, the CDR3 is TGTGCCTGGAGGGGTGACAGGTACCAAGAGACCCAGTACTTC. Filled out from reference TRBV30 and TRBJ2-5, the complete variable domain reads SQTIHQWPATLVQPVGSPLSLECTVEGTSNPNLYWYRQAAGRGLQLLFYSVGIGQISSEVPQNLSASRPQDRQFILSSKKLLLSDSGFYLCAWRGDRYQETQYFGPGTRLLVL.

The chain is built from TRBV3-1 (or the pseudogene TRBV3-2) and TRBJ2-1; D is ambiguous. Germline CDR1 reads LGHDT; CDR2 reads YNNKEL (reference sequence). The length of the CDR3 is 12 residues. The ends were cut back, 1 base at V and 7 bases at J, with 5 bases in the middle. The CDR3 DNA reads TGTGCCAGCAGCCAAGTGACTAATGAGCAGTTCTTC. Translating it yields CASSQVTNEQFF.

The chain employs TRBV7-8 and TRBJ2-7, with D possibly being TRBD1 (6 bases). The germline V and J ends were trimmed by 1 base and 6 bases, with 13 bases remaining between them. Per the germline V gene, CDR1 is SGHVS and CDR2 is FQNEAQ. This CDR3 is built from 14 residues. DNA of the CDR3: TGTGCCAGCAGCTTAGTACAGGGACGTACCGAGCAGTACTTC. This translates into CASSLVQGRTEQYF.

The genes are TRBV7-9 and TRBJ2-7, with TRBD2 matching 7 bases. Germline CDR1 is SEHNR and CDR2 is FQNEAQ (reference sequence). Trimming removed 5 bases from V and 6 bases from J; junction bases left unmatched: 16. The CDR3 has 16 residues. CDR3 loop: CASSLLAAPILVEQYF. In nucleotides, the CDR3 is TGTGCCAGCAGCCTGCTAGCGGCCCCTATTCTTGTCGAGCAGTACTTC. Full variable domain (remainder filled in from reference TRBV7-9 and TRBJ2-7): DTGVSQNPRHKITKRGQNVTFRCDPISEHNRLYWYRQTLGQGPEFLTYFQNEAQLEKSRLLSDRFSAERPKGSFSTLEIQRTEQGDSAMYLCASSLLAAPILVEQYFGPGTRLTVT.

This clone is a singleton in its sample. The rearrangement joins TRBV19 to TRBJ2-4; the D gene is possibly TRBD1 (6 bases). Trimming cost V 7 bases and J 0 bases, with 13 bases left between them. The CDR3 runs to 15 residues. Germline V lookup: CDR1 LNHDA, CDR2 SQIVND (reference sequence). Written as DNA, the CDR3 is TGTGCCAGTAAGGGGGACGGATTAGCCAAAAACATTCAGTACTTC. Its translation: CASKGDGLAKNIQYF.

V is TRBV9 and J is TRBJ1-2; TRBD1 might be the D (6 bases). CDR1 and CDR2 (germline): SGDLS, YYNGEE. V lost 4 bases and J 8 bases, leaving 24 bases between the germline ends. The CDR3 extends over 16 amino acids. CDR3 sequence reads: CASSPQLFGGPRGYTF. CDR3 nucleotide sequence: TGTGCCAGCAGCCCGCAATTATTCGGGGGGCCTCGAGGCTACACCTTC. Drawing the rest from reference TRBV9 and TRBJ1-2, the complete variable domain is DSGVTQTPKHLITATGQRVTLRCSPRSGDLSVYWYQQSLDQGLQFLIQYYNGEERAKGNILERFSAQQFPDLHSELNLSSLELGDSALYFCASSPQLFGGPRGYTFGSGTRLTVV.

The chain joins TRBV2 to TRBJ1-1, with TRBD1 as a possible D gene (5 bases). With 3 bases removed from V and 4 bases from J, the gap between germline ends came to 6 bases. Germline V gene lookup returns CDR1 SNHLY and CDR2 FYNNEI. The CDR3 is 12 amino acids. CDR3 region: CASSDQGTEAFF. As DNA, the CDR3 is TGTGCCAGCAGTGACCAGGGCACTGAAGCTTTCTTT.

The V gene is TRBV24-1, the J gene TRBJ2-2; perhaps TRBD1 as D (6 bases). This CDR3 spans 17 amino acids. Looked up from germline, CDR1 is KGHDR and CDR2 is SFDVKD. With 9 bases removed from V and 3 bases from J, the gap between germline ends came to 22 bases. The CDR3 sequence is CATPPKTGPADTGELFF. The CDR3 coding sequence is TGTGCCACCCCTCCAAAGACAGGCCCCGCGGACACCGGGGAGCTGTTTTTT.

The genes are TRBV19 and TRBJ2-7, with D unclear. The germline V gene has CDR1 LNHDA and CDR2 SQIVND (reference sequence). V was trimmed by 1 base and J by 6 bases, leaving 13 bases between them. The CDR3 sequence is 14 residues long. The CDR3 sequence is CASSIGSFPVEQYF. DNA for the CDR3: TGTGCCAGTAGTATAGGGTCTTTTCCGGTCGAGCAGTACTTC.

The chain links TRBV3-1 (or the pseudogene TRBV3-2) to TRBJ2-5, with 13 bases aligning to TRBD2. The germline V gene encodes CDR1 LGHDT and CDR2 YNNKEL (reference sequence). V lost 4 bases and J lost 5; bases outside the gene matches: 10. This CDR3 is 17 amino acids long. The CDR3 is CASSPGLAGSGGETQYF. CDR3 sequence (DNA): TGTGCCAGCAGCCCGGGACTAGCGGGAAGTGGGGGGGAGACCCAGTACTTC.

The chain recombines TRBV18 with TRBJ1-1; D perhaps matches TRBD1 (6 bases). Germline assignment: CDR1 KGHSH and CDR2 LQKENI. V was shortened by 2 bases and J by 6 bases, with 16 bases between the two germline ends. CDR3 size: 15 residues. CDR3 bases: TGTGCCAGCTCACCAGCGACAGGACGTATCGCTGAAGCTTTCTTT. Its translation: CASSPATGRIAEAFF.

The rearrangement uses TRBV5-6 and TRBJ2-1, with a possible D match to TRBD2 (5 bases). The CDR3 loop spans 16 amino acids. Germline V gene sequence: CDR1 SGHDT, CDR2 YYEEEE. Trimming took off 1 base at V and 4 bases at J, with 15 bases between the two ends. The CDR3 loop reads CASSLRAWAGYNEQFF. For the CDR3, the DNA is TGTGCCAGCAGCTTGAGGGCATGGGCGGGTTACAATGAGCAGTTCTTC. Complete variable domain (other parts from reference TRBV5-6 and TRBJ2-1): DAGVTQSPTHLIKTRGQQVTLRCSPKSGHDTVSWYQQALGQGPQFIFQYYEEEERQRGNFPDRFSGHQFPNYSSELNVNALLLGDSALYLCASSLRAWAGYNEQFFGPGTRLTVL.

This clone appeared a single time. The V call is TRBV15, the J call TRBJ2-1; 12 bases match TRBD2. The CDR3 loop spans 16 amino acids. V gave up 5 bases and J gave up 7 bases; unmatched junction bases: 9. Germline V gene lookup returns CDR1 LNHNV and CDR2 YYDKDF (reference sequence). The CDR3 sequence is CATSGQTSGSKNEQFF. In DNA form, the CDR3 reads TGTGCCACCAGCGGACAGACTAGCGGGAGTAAAAATGAGCAGTTCTTC.

The chain recombines TRBV30 with TRBJ2-7; D is unresolved. Germline loops: CDR1 GTSNPN, CDR2 SVGIG (reference sequence). Between the trimmed V and J ends, which lost 5 bases and 3 bases, there was a span of 8 bases. This CDR3 region has 11 residues. The CDR3 reads CAWAQSYEQYF. CDR3 nucleotide sequence: TGTGCCTGGGCACAGAGCTACGAGCAGTACTTC.

The rearrangement joins TRBV18 to TRBJ2-7; TRBD2 is a possible D gene (6 bases). The CDR3 is 15 amino acids. The germline V gene encodes CDR1 KGHSH and CDR2 LQKENI. Trimming took off 3 bases at V and 1 base at J, with 13 bases between the two ends. Here the CDR3 DNA reads TGTGCCAGCTCACCTGAACCGCGGGGTTCCTACGAGCAGTACTTC. This codes for CASSPEPRGSYEQYF.

The V gene is TRBV9, the J gene TRBJ2-7; D gene uncertain. Germline CDR1 is SGDLS and CDR2 is YYNGEE. The CDR3 is 16 residues long. Between the trimmed V and J ends, which lost 4 bases and 3 bases, there was a span of 20 bases. The CDR3 loop is CASSHQASLLLYEQYF. CDR3 DNA: TGTGCCAGCAGCCATCAAGCCTCCCTACTACTCTACGAGCAGTACTTC. Filled out from reference TRBV9 and TRBJ2-7, the complete variable domain reads DSGVTQTPKHLITATGQRVTLRCSPRSGDLSVYWYQQSLDQGLQFLIQYYNGEERAKGNILERFSAQQFPDLHSELNLSSLELGDSALYFCASSHQASLLLYEQYFGPGTRLTVT.

This sequence joins TRBV7-6 and TRBJ2-7; possible D gene TRBD1, 6 bases. Trimming stripped 4 bases from V and 1 base from J, with 17 bases between. This CDR3 spans 16 amino acids. The germline V gene encodes CDR1 SGHVS and CDR2 FNYEAQ. DNA for the CDR3: TGTGCCAGCAGCTATGTTTCAGGGGCGAAATCCTACGAGCAGTACTTC. Its translation is CASSYVSGAKSYEQYF.

This chain links TRBV7-2 with TRBJ1-6, with 10 bases that match TRBD1. This CDR3 contains 16 residues. The germline gives CDR1 SGHTA, CDR2 FQGNSA. After removal of 4 bases from V and 7 bases from J, the junction contained 7 bases not matched to a gene. Here the CDR3 reads CASSWDRGSPNSPLHF. The CDR3, as DNA: TGTGCCAGCAGCTGGGACAGGGGAAGCCCAAATTCACCCCTCCACTTT.